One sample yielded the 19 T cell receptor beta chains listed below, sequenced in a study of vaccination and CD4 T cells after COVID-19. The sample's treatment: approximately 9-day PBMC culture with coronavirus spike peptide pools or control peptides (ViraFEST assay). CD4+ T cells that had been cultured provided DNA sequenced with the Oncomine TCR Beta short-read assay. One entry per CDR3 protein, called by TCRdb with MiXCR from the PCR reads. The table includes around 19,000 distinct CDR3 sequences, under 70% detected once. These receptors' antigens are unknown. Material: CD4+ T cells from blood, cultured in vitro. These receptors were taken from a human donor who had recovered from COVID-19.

CDR3 sequence (DNA): TGCGCCAGCAGTGAGCCCAACACAGATACGCAGTATTTT. This encodes CASSEPNTDTQYF. This chain links TRBV10-1 with TRBJ2-3, with unresolved D. The germline CDR1 and CDR2 sequences are WNHNN and SYGVQD (reference sequence). The CDR3 is 13 amino acids. Trimming left V 2 bases short and J 2 bases short, with 5 bases between.

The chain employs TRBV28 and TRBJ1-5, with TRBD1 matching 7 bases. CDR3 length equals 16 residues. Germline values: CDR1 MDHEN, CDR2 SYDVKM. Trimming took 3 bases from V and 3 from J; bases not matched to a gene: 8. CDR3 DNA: TGTGCCAGCAGTTTCGTACGGACAGGATACAATCAGCCCCAGCATTTT. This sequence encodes CASSFVRTGYNQPQHF.

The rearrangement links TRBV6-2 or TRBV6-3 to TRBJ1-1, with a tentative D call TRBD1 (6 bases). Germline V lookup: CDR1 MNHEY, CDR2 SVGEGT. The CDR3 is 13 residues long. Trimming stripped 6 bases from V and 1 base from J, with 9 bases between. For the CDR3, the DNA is TGTGCCAGCAGCAGGGGTCAGAACACTGAAGCTTTCTTT. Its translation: CASSRGQNTEAFF.

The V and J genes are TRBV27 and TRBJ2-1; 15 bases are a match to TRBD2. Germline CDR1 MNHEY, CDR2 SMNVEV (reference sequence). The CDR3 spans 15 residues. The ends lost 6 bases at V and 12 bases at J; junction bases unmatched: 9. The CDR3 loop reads CASSWGLAGGFAQFF. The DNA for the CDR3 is TGTGCCAGCAGCTGGGGACTAGCGGGAGGTTTTGCGCAGTTCTTC.

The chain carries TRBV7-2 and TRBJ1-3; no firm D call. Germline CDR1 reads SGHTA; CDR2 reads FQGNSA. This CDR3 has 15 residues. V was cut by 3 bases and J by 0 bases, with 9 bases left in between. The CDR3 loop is CASSFAGNSGNTIYF. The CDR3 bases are TGTGCCAGCAGCTTCGCAGGCAACTCTGGAAACACCATATATTTT.

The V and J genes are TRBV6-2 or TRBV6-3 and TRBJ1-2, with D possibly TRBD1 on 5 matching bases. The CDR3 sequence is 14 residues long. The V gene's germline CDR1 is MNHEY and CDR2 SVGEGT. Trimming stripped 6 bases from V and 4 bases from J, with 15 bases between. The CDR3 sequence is CASSIQDSFYGYTF. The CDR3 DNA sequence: TGTGCCAGCAGCATACAGGATTCCTTCTATGGCTACACCTTC.

The CDR3: CASSLPGPVYEQYF. The CDR3 nucleotides read TGTGCCAGCAGCTTACCCGGGCCTGTCTACGAGCAGTACTTC. This chain uses TRBV11-3 with TRBJ2-7, with D hard to call. The CDR3 spans 14 residues. The ends were cut back, 2 bases at V and 3 bases at J, with 11 bases in the middle. CDR1 SGHNT and CDR2 YENEEA come from the germline V gene.

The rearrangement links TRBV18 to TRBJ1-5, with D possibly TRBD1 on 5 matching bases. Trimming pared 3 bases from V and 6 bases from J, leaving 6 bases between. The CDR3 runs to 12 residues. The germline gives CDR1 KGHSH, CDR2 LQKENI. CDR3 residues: CASSPGGQPQHF. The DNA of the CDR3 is TGTGCCAGCTCACCGGGGGGTCAGCCCCAGCATTTT.

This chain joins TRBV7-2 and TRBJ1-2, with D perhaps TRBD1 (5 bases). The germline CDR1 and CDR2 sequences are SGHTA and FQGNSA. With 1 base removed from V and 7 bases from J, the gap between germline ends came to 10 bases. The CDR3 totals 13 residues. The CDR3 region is CASSLVEGVGYTF. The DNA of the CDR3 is TGTGCCAGCAGCTTAGTAGAAGGGGTTGGCTACACCTTC.

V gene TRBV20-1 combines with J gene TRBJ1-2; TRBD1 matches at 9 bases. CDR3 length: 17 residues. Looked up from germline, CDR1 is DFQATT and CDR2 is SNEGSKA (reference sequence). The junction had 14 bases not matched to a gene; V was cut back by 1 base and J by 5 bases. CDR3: CSARAPPQGASLYGYTF. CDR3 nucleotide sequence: TGCAGTGCTAGAGCCCCCCCACAGGGGGCCTCCTTATATGGCTACACCTTC.

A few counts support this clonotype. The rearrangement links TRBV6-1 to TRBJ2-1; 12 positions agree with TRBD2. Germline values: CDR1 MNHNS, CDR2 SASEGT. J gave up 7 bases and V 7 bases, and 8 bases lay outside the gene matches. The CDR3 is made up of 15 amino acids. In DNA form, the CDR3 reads TGTGCCAGCACCTCTAGCGGGAGGGCCTGGAATGAGCAGTTCTTC. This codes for CASTSSGRAWNEQFF.

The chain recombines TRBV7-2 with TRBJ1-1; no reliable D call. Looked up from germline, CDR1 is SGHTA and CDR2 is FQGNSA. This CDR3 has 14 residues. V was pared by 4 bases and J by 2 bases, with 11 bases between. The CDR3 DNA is TGTGCCAGCAGCTGGAGGCTGGGCAACACTGAAGCTTTCTTT. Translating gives CASSWRLGNTEAFF. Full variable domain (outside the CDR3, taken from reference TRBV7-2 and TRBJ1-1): GAGVSQSPSNKVTEKGKDVELRCDPISGHTALYWYRQSLGQGLEFLIYFQGNSAPDKSGLPSDRFSAERTGGSVSTLTIQRTQQEDSAVYLCASSWRLGNTEAFFGQGTRLTVV.

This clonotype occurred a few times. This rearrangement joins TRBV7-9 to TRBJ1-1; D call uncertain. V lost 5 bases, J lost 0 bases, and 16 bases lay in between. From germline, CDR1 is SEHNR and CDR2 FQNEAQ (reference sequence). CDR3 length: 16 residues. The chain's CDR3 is CASSRYGAAVNTEAFF. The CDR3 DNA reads TGTGCCAGCAGCAGATATGGAGCAGCAGTGAACACTGAAGCTTTCTTT. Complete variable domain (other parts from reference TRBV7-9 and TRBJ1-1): DTGVSQNPRHKITKRGQNVTFRCDPISEHNRLYWYRQTLGQGPEFLTYFQNEAQLEKSRLLSDRFSAERPKGSFSTLEIQRTEQGDSAMYLCASSRYGAAVNTEAFFGQGTRLTVV.

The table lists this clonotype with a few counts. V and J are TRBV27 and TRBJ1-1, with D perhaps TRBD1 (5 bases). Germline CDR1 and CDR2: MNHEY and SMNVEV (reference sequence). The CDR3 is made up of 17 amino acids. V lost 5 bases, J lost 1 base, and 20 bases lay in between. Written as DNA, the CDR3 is TGTGCCAGCAGTGCCGGGACGCTCTACTTTCCGAACACTGAAGCTTTCTTT. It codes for CASSAGTLYFPNTEAFF.

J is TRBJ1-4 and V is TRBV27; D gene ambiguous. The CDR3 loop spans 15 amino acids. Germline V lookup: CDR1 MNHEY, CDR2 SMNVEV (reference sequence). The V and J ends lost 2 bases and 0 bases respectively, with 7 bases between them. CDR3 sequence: CASSLMAATNEKLFF. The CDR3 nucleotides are TGTGCCAGCAGTTTAATGGCTGCAACTAATGAAAAACTGTTTTTT.

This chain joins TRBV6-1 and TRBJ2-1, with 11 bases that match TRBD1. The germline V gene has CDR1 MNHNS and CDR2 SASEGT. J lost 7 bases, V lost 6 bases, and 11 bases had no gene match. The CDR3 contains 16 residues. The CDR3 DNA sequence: TGTGCCAGCAGCGCTCCGGGACAGGGGGTTTTAAATGAGCAGTTCTTC. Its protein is CASSAPGQGVLNEQFF.

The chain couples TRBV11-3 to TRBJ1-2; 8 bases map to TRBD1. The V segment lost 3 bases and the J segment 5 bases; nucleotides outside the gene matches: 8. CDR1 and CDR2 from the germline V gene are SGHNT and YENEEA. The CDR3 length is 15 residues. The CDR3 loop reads CASSLDRDSGYGYTF. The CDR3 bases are TGTGCCAGCAGCTTGGACAGGGATTCTGGTTATGGCTACACCTTC.

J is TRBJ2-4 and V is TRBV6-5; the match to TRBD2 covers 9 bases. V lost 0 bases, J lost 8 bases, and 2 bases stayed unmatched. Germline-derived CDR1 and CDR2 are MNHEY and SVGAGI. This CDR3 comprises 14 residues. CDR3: CASSYSRLADIQYF. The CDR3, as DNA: TGTGCCAGCAGTTACTCGAGACTAGCGGACATTCAGTACTTC.

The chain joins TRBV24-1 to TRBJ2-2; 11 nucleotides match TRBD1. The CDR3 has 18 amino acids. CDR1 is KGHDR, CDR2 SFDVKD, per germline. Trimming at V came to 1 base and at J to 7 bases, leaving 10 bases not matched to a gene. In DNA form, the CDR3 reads TGTGCCACCAGTGATTTTGTTCCCCGGGACAGGGGGTTCGGGGAGCTGTTTTTT. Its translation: CATSDFVPRDRGFGELFF.